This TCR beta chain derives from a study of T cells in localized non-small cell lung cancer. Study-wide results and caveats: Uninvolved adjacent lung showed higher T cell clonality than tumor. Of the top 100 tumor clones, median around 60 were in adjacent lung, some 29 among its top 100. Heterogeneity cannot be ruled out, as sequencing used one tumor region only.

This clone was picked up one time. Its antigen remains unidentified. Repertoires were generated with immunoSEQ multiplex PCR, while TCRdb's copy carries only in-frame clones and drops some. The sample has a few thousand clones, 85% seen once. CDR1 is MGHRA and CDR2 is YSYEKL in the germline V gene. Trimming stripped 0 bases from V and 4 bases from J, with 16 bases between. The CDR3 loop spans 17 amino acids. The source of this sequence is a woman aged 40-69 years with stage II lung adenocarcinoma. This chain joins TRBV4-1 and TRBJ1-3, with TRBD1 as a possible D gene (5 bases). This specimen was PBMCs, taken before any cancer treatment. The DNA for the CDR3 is TGCGCCAGCAGCCAAGAAATCCCAGGGATAGTGGGAAACACCATATATTTT. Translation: CASSQEIPGIVGNTIYF.